This TCR beta chain was sequenced for a study of blood T cell repertoires in COVID-19. Study at large: Donors in the United States, Italy and Spain gave samples during acute or convalescent COVID-19. The analysed material was cDNA or gDNA that came from T cells, B-cell-depleted T cells, or PBMCs.

The CDR3 sequence is 13 residues long. CDR1 is MNHEY, CDR2 SVGAGI, per germline. Trimming left V 6 bases short and J 2 bases short, with 10 bases between. In the source study's methods: Amplification of reference gene primers provided the estimated nucleated cell counts. Clones were read by immunoSEQ multiplex PCR, and TCRdb kept only the in-frame ones, dropping some. From that table come the V and J calls and clone size; the DNA was used to work out D and trimming. The table lists about 150,000 clones, roughly 84% of them singletons. This receptor was obtained from a human donor in a cohort sampled during active COVID-19. V is TRBV6-5 and J is TRBJ1-2; TRBD1 might be the D (6 bases). Specimen: peripheral blood. The CDR3 nucleotides are TGTGCCAGCAGACGGACAGAGAACTATGGCTACACCTTC. Translating gives CASRRTENYGYTF.